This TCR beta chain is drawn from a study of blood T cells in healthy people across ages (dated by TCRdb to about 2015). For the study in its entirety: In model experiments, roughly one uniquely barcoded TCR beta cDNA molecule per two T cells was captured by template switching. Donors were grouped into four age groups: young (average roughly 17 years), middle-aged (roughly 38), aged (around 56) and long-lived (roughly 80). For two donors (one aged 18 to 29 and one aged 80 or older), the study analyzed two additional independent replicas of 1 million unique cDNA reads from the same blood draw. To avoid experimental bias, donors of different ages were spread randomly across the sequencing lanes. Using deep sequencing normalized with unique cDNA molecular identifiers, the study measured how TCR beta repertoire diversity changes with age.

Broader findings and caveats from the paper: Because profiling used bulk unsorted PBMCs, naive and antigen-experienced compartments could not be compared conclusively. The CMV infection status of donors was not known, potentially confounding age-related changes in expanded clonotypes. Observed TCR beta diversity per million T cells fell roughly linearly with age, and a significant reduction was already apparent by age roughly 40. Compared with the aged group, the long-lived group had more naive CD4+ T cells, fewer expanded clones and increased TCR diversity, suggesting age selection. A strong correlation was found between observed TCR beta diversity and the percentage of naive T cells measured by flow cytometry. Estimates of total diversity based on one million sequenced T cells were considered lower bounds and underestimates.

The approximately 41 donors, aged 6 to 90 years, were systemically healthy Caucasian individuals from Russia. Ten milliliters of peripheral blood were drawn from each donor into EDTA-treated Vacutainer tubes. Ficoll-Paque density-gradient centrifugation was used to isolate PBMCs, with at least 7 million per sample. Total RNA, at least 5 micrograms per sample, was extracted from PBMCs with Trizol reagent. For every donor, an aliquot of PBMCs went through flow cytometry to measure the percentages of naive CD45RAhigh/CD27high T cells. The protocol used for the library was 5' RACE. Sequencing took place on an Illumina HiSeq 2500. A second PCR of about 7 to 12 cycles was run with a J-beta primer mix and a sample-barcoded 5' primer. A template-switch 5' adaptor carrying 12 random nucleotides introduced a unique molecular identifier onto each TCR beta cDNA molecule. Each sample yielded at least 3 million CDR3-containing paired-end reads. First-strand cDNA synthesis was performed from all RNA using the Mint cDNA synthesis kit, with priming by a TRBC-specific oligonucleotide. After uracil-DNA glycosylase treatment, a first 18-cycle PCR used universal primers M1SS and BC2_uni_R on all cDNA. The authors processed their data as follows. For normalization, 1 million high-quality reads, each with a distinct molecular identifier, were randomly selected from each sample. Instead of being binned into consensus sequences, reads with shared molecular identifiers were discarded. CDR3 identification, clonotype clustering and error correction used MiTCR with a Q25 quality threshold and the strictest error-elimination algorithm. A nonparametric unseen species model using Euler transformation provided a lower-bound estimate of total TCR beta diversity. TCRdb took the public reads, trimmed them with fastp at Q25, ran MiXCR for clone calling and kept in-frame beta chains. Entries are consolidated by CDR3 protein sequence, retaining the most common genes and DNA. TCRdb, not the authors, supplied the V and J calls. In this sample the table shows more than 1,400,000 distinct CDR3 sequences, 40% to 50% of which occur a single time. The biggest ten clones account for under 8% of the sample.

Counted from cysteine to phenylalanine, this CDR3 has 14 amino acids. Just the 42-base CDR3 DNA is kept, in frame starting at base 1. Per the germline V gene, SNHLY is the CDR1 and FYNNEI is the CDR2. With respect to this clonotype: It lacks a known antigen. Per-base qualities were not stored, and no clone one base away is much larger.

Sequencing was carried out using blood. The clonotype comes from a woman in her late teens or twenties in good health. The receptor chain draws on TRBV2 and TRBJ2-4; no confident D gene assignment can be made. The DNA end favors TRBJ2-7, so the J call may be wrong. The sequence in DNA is TGTGCCAGCAGTGAATATGAAGCTTACTACGAGCAGTACTTC. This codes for CASSEYEAYYEQYF.